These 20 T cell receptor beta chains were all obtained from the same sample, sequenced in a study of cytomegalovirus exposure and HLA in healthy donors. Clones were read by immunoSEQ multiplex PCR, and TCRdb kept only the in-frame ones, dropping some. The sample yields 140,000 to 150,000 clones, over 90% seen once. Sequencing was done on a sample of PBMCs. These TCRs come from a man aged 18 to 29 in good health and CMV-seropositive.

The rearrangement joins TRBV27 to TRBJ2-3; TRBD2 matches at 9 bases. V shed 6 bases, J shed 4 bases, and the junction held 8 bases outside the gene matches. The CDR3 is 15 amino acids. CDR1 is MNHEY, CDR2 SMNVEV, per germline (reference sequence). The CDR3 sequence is CASSPIAGAPDTQYF. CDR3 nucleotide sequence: TGTGCCAGCAGCCCAATAGCGGGAGCCCCAGATACGCAGTATTTT.

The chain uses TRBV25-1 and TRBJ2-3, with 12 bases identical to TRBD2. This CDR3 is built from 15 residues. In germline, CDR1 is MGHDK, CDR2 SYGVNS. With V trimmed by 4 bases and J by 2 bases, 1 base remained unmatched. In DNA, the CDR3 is TGTGCCAGCAGTGGGACTAGCGGGAACACAGATACGCAGTATTTT. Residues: CASSGTSGNTDTQYF.

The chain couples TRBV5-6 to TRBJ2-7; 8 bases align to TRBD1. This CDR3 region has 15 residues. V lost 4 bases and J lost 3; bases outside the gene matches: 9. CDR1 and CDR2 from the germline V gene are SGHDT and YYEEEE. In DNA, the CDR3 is TGTGCCAGCAGCCATGGGACAGGAGCCAACTACGAGCAGTACTTC. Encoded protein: CASSHGTGANYEQYF. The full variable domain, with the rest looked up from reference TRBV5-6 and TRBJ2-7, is DAGVTQSPTHLIKTRGQQVTLRCSPKSGHDTVSWYQQALGQGPQFIFQYYEEEERQRGNFPDRFSGHQFPNYSSELNVNALLLGDSALYLCASSHGTGANYEQYFGPGTRLTVT.

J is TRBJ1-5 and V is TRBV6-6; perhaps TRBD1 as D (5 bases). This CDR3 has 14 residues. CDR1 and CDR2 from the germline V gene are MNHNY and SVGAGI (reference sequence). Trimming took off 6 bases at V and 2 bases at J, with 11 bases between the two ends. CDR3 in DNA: TGTGCCAGCAGCCGCCCGGGGGGCAATCAGCCCCAGCATTTT. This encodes CASSRPGGNQPQHF.

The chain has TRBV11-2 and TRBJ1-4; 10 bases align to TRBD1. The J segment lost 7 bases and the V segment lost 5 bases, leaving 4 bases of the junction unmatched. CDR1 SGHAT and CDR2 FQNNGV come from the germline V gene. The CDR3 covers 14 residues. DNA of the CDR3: TGTGCCAGCAGCCTGGGACAGGGGAGTGAAAAACTGTTTTTT. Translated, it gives CASSLGQGSEKLFF.

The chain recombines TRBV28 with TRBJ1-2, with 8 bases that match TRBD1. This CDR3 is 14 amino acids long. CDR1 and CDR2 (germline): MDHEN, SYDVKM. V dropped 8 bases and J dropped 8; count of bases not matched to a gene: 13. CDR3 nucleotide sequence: TGTGCCAGCCGTGTCACAGGGGGGGCTAGCGGCTACACCTTC. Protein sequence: CASRVTGGASGYTF.

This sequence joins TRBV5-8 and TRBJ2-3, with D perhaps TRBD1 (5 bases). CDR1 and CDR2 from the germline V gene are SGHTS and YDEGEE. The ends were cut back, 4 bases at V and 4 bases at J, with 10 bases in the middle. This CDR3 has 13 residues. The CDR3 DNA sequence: TGTGCCAGCAGCCTCGACAGCTCAGATACGCAGTATTTT. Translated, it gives CASSLDSSDTQYF.

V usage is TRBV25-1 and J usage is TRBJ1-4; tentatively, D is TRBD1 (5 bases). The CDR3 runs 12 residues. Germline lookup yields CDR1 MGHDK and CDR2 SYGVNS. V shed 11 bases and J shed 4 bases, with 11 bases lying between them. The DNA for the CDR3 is TGTGCCGCCCAGGGAATTAATGAAAAACTGTTTTTT. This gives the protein CAAQGINEKLFF.

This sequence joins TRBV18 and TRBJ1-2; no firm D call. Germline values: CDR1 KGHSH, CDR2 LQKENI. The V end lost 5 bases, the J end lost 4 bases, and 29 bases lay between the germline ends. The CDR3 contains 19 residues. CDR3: CASSALGRSPSSGSYGYTF. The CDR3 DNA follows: TGTGCCAGCTCAGCCCTAGGACGATCACCCTCTTCGGGGTCCTATGGCTACACCTTC.

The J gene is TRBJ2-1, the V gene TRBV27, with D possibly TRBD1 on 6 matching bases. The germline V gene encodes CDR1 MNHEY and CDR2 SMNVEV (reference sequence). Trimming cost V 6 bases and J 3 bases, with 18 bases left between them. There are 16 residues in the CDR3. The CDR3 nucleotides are TGTGCCAGCAGCCCCTCGGCAGGGGAGATCTACAATGAGCAGTTCTTC. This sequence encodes CASSPSAGEIYNEQFF.

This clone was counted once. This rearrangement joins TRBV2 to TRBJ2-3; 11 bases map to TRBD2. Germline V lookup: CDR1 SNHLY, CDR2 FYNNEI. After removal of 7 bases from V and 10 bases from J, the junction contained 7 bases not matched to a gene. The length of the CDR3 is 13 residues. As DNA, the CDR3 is TGTGCCAGCACTAGCGGGAGGTCCATCCCGCAGTATTTT. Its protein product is CASTSGRSIPQYF.

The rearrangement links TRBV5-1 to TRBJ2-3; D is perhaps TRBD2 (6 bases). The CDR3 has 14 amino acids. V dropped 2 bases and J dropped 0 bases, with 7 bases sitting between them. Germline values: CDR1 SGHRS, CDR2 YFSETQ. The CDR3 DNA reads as TGCGCCAGCAGCTTCGGGGGTAGCACAGATACGCAGTATTTT. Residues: CASSFGGSTDTQYF. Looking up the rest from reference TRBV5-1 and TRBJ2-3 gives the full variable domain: KAGVTQTPRYLIKTRGQQVTLSCSPISGHRSVSWYQQTPGQGLQFLFEYFSETQRNKGNFPGRFSGRQFSNSRSEMNVSTLELGDSALYLCASSFGGSTDTQYFGPGTRLTVL.

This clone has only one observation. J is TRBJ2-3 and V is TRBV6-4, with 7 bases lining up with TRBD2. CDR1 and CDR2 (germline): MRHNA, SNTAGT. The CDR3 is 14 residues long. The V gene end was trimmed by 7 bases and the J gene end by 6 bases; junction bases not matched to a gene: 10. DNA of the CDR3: TGTGCCAGCACCCCAAGGACTAGGGGCGATACGCAGTATTTT. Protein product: CASTPRTRGDTQYF.

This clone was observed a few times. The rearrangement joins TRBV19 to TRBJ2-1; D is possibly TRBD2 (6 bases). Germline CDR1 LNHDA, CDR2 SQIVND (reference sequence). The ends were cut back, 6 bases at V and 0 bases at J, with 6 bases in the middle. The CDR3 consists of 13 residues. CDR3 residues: CASSGSSYNEQFF. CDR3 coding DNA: TGTGCCAGTAGCGGGAGCTCCTACAATGAGCAGTTCTTC.

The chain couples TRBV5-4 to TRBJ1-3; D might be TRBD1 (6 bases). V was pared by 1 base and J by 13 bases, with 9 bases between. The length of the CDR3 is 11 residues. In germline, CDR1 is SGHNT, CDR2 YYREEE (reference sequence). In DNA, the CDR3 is TGTGCCAGCAGCTTGAGGGGGACAATATATTTT. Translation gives CASSLRGTIYF.

The CDR3 sequence is CAWMRDRGPYGYTF. The CDR3, as DNA: TGTGCCTGGATGAGGGACAGGGGACCCTATGGCTACACCTTC. The chain joins TRBV30 to TRBJ1-2; 10 nucleotides line up with TRBD1. The germline gives CDR1 GTSNPN, CDR2 SVGIG (reference sequence). Trimming at V came to 4 bases and at J to 4 bases, leaving 6 bases not matched to a gene. The CDR3 has 14 residues.

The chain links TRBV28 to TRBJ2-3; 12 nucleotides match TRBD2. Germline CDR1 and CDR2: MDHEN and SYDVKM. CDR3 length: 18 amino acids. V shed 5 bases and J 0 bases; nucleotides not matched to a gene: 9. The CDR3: CASSGLAGRGGSTDTQYF. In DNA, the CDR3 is TGTGCCAGCAGTGGACTAGCGGGAAGGGGGGGGAGCACAGATACGCAGTATTTT.

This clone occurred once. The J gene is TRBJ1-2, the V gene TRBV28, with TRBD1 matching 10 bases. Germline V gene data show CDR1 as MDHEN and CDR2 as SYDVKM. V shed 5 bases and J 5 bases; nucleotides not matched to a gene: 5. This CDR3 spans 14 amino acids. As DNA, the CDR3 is TGTGCCAGCAGTCCCTGGACAGGGGGTTATGGCTACACCTTC. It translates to CASSPWTGGYGYTF.

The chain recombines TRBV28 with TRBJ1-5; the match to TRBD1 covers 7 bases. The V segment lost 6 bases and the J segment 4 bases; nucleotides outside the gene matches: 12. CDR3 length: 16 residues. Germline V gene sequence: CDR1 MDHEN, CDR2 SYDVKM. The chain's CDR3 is CASRVTGTVVNQPQHF. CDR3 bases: TGTGCCAGCAGAGTGACAGGGACGGTAGTTAATCAGCCCCAGCATTTT.

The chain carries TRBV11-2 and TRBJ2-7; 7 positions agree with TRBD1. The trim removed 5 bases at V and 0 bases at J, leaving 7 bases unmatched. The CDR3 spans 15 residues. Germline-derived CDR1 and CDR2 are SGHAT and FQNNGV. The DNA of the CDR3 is TGTGCCAGCAGCGTCCACCGGGACAGCTCCTACGAGCAGTACTTC. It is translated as CASSVHRDSSYEQYF.